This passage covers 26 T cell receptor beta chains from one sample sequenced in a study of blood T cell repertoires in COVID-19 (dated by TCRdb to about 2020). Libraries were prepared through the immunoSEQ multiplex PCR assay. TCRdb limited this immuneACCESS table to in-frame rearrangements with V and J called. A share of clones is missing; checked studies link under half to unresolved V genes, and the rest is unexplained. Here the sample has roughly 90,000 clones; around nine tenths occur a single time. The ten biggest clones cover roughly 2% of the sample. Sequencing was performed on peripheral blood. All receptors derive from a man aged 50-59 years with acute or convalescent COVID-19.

The CDR3 nucleotides are TGTGCCAGCAGCTTAGACAGGGGTTATGGCTACACCTTC. Protein: CASSLDRGYGYTF. V usage is TRBV7-6 and J usage is TRBJ1-2; TRBD1 matches at 7 bases. CDR1 and CDR2 (germline): SGHVS, FNYEAQ. The CDR3 sequence is 13 residues long. The V and J ends lost 1 base and 5 bases, in that order; junction bases with no gene match: 1.

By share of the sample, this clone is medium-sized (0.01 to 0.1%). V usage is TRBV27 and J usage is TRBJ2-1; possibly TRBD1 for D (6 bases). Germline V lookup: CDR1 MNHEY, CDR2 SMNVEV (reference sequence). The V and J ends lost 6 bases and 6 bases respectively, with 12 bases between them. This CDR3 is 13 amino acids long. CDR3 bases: TGTGCCAGCAGCTGGACAGTGACCAATGAGCAGTTCTTC. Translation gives CASSWTVTNEQFF.

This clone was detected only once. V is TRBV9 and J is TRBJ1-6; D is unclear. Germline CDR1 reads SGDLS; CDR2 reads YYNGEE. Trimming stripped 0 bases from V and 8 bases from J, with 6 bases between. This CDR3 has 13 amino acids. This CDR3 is CASSVAMDSPLHF. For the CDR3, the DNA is TGTGCCAGCAGCGTAGCTATGGATTCACCCCTCCACTTT.

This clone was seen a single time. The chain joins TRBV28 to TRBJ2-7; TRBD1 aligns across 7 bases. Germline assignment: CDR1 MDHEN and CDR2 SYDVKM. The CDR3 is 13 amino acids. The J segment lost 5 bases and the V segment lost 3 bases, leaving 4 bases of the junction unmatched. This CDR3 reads CASSLDRIDEQYF. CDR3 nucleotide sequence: TGTGCCAGCAGTTTGGACAGGATAGACGAGCAGTACTTC.

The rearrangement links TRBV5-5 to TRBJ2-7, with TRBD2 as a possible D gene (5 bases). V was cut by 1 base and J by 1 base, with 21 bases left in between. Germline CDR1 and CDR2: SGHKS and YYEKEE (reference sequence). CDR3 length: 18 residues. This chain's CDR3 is CASSLWWATGKQSYEQYF. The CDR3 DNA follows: TGTGCCAGCAGCTTGTGGTGGGCCACGGGGAAACAGTCCTACGAGCAGTACTTC.

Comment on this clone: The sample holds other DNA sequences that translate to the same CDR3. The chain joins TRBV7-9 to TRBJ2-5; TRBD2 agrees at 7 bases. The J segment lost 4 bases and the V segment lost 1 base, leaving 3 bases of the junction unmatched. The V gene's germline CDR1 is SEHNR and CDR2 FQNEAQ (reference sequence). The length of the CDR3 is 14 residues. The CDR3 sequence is CASSLGLAGETQYF. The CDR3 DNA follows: TGTGCCAGCAGCTTAGGACTAGCTGGAGAGACCCAGTACTTC.

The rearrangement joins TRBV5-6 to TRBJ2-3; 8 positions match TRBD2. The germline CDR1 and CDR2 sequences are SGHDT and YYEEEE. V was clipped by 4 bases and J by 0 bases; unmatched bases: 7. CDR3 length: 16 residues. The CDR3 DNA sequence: TGTGCCAGCAGCAGGGCCGGGACTAGAAGCACAGATACGCAGTATTTT. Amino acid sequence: CASSRAGTRSTDTQYF.

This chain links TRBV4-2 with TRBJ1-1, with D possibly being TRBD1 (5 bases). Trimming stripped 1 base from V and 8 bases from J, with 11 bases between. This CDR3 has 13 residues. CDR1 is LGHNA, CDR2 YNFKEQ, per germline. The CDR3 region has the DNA TGTGCCAGCAGCCAAGTCATGGGGCACGAAGCTTTCTTT. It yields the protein CASSQVMGHEAFF.

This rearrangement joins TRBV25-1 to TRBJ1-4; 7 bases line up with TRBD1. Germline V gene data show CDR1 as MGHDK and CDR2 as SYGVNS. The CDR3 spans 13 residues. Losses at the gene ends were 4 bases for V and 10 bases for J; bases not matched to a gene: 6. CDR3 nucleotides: TGTGCCAGCAGTGGGGACAGTAGGGGAAAACTGTTTTTT. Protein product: CASSGDSRGKLFF.

The CDR3 DNA follows: TGTGCCAGCAGCTCCAACAGGGAAGGCGAGCAGTACGTC. Translated: CASSSNREGEQYV. The chain joins TRBV11-1 to TRBJ2-7; possible D gene TRBD1, 6 bases. The CDR3 has 13 residues. Germline V gene sequence: CDR1 SGHAT, CDR2 FQDESV (reference sequence). Trimming removed 4 bases from V and 6 bases from J, with 13 bases in between.

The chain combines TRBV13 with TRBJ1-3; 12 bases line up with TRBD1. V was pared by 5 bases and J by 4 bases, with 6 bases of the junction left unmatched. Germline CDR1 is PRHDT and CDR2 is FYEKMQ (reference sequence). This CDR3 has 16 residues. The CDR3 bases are TGTGCCAGCAGCCCCAGGGACAGGGGGCGAGGAAACACCATATATTTT. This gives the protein CASSPRDRGRGNTIYF. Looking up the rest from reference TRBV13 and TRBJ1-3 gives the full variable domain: AAGVIQSPRHLIKEKRETATLKCYPIPRHDTVYWYQQGPGQDPQFLISFYEKMQSDKGSIPDRFSAQQFSDYHSELNMSSLELGDSALYFCASSPRDRGRGNTIYFGEGSWLTVV.

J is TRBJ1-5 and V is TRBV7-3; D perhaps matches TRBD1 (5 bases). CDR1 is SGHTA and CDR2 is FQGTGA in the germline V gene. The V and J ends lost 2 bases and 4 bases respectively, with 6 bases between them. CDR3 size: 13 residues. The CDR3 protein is CASSLGQNQPQHF. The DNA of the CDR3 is TGTGCCAGCAGCTTAGGACAAAATCAGCCCCAGCATTTT.

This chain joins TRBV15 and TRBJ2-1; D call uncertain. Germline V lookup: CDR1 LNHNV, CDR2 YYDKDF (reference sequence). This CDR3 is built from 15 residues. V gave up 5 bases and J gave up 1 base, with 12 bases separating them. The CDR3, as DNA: TGTGCCACCAGCGAACGTCCGGTGTCCTACAATGAGCAGTTCTTC. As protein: CATSERPVSYNEQFF.

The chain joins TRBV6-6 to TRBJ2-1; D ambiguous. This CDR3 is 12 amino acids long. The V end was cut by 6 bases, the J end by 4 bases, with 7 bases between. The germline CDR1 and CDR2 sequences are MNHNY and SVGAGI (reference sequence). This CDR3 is CASSQIYNEQFF. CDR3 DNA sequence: TGTGCCAGCAGCCAGATTTACAATGAGCAGTTCTTC.

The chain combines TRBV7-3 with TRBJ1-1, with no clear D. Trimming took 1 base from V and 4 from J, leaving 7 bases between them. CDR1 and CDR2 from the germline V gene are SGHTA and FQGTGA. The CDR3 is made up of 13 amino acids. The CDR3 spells CASSLREGTEAFF. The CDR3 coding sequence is TGTGCCAGCAGCTTAAGGGAGGGCACTGAAGCTTTCTTT. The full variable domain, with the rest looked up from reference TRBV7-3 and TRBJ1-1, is GAGVSQTPSNKVTEKGKYVELRCDPISGHTALYWYRQSLGQGPEFLIYFQGTGAADDSGLPNDRFFAVRPEGSVSTLKIQRTERGDSAVYLCASSLREGTEAFFGQGTRLTVV.

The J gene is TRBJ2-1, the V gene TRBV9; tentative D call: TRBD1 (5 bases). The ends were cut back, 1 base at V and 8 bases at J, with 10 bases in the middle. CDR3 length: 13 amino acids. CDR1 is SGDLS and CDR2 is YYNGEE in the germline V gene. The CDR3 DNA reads TGTGCCAGCAGCGTAAGGGGTCTGGATGAGCAGTTCTTC. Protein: CASSVRGLDEQFF.

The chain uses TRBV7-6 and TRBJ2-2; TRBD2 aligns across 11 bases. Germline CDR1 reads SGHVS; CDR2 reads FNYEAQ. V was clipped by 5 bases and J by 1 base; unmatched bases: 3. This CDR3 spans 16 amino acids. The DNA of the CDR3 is TGTGCCAGCAGCCCGCTAGCGGGAGGGAACACCGGGGAGCTGTTTTTT. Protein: CASSPLAGGNTGELFF.

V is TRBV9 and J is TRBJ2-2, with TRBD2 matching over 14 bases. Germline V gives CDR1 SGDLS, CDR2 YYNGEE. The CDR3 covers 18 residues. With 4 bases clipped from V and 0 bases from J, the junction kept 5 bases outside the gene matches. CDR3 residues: CASSPRTSGRTNTGELFF. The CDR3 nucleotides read TGTGCCAGCAGCCCCCGGACTAGCGGGAGGACGAACACCGGGGAGCTGTTTTTT.

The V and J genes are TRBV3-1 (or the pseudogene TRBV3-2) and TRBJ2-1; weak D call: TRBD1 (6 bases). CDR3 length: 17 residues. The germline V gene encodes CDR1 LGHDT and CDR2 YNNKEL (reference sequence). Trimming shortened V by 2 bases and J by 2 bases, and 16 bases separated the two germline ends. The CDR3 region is CASSQSMFRGAYNEQFF. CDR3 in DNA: TGTGCCAGCAGCCAAAGTATGTTCAGGGGCGCCTACAATGAGCAGTTCTTC.

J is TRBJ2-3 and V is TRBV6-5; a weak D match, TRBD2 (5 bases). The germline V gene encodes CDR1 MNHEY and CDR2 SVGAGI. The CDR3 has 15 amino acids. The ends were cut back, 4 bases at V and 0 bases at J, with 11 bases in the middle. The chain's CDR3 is CASSFGRTSTDTQYF. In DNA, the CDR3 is TGTGCCAGCAGTTTCGGACGGACTAGCACAGATACGCAGTATTTT.

In nucleotides, the CDR3 is TGTGCCAGCAGGGAGAGACTAGCGGGAGTGTACGAGCAGTACTTC. Translated, it gives CASRERLAGVYEQYF. The genes are TRBV28 and TRBJ2-7; 12 bases are shared with TRBD2. There are 15 residues in the CDR3. Trimming at V came to 6 bases and at J to 4 bases, leaving 7 bases not matched to a gene. In germline, CDR1 is MDHEN, CDR2 SYDVKM.

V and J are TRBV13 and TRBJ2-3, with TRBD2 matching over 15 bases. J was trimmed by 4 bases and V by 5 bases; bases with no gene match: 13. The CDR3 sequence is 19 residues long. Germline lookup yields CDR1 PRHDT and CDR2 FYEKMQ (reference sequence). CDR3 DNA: TGTGCCAGCAGCCGGGGACTAGCGGGAGGAGGAGAGGTTGCAGATACGCAGTATTTT. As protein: CASSRGLAGGGEVADTQYF. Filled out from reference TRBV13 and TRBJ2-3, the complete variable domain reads AAGVIQSPRHLIKEKRETATLKCYPIPRHDTVYWYQQGPGQDPQFLISFYEKMQSDKGSIPDRFSAQQFSDYHSELNMSSLELGDSALYFCASSRGLAGGGEVADTQYFGPGTRLTVL.

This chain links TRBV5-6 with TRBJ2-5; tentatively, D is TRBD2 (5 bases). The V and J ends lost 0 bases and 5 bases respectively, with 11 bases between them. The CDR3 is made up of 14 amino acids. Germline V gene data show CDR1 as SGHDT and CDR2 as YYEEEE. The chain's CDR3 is CASSLASRGETQYF. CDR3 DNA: TGTGCCAGCAGCTTGGCGAGCAGAGGGGAGACCCAGTACTTC.

CDR3 loop: CASSIQGASGEAFF. CDR3 in DNA: TGTGCCAGTAGTATACAGGGGGCTTCGGGTGAAGCTTTCTTT. This chain links TRBV19 with TRBJ1-1; TRBD1 matches 8 bases. Trimming at V came to 2 bases and at J to 7 bases, leaving 6 bases not matched to a gene. CDR1 LNHDA and CDR2 SQIVND come from the germline V gene (reference sequence). The CDR3 has 14 amino acids.

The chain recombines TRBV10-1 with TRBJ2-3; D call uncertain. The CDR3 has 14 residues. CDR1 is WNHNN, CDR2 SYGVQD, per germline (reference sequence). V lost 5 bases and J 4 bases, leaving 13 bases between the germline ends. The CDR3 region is CASSPARSPDTQYF. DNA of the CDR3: TGCGCCAGCAGTCCCGCTAGATCCCCAGATACGCAGTATTTT.

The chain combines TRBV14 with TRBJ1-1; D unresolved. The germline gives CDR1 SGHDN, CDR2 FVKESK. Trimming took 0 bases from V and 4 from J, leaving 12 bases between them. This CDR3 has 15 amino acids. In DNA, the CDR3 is TGTGCCAGCAGCCAAGATCCCAGGTGGTCCACTGAAGCTTTCTTT. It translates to CASSQDPRWSTEAFF. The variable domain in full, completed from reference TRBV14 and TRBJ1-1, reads EAGVTQFPSHSVIEKGQTVTLRCDPISGHDNLYWYRRVMGKEIKFLLHFVKESKQDESGMPNNRFLAERTGGTYSTLKVQPAELEDSGVYFCASSQDPRWSTEAFFGQGTRLTVV.